This TCR beta chain emerged from a study of cytomegalovirus exposure and HLA in healthy donors (dated by TCRdb to 2016 to 2017). With regard to the full study: An earlier analysis of 587 of the donors reported over 250 Gb of sequence data and about 120 million unique TCR beta sequences obtained from about 179 million T cells. Besides the first cohort of under 700 subjects, a separate validation cohort made up of over 100 different subjects was used. Among 398 genotyped donors of the cohort, an average of about 220,000 unique TCR beta nucleotide sequences was sequenced per donor, of which about 19% were non-productive. An earlier analysis of 587 of the donors used high-throughput TCR beta sequencing to judge whether each TCR beta V gene segment behaved as functional or pseudogenic. A later analysis re-analyzed previously published TCR beta repertoires from approximately 670 donors and added high-resolution HLA genotyping to study TCR occurrence patterns. To predict cytomegalovirus infection status, the study brought together high-throughput TCR immunosequencing, statistical association of individual TCRs with disease status, and machine learning. HLA typing included class I and class II loci at four-digit resolution. The T cell repertoires of 550 to 850 subjects were profiled by immunosequencing and related to cytomegalovirus serostatus. Every repertoire in the discovery cohort had been generated on one and the same sequencing platform. Donor age, sex, ethnicity and CMV serostatus were compiled together with the repertoire data. Roughly 310 gigabases of sequencing data and approximately 85 million unique TCR sequences were included in an early release covering over 600 HLA-typed donors. About five DR-DQ haplotypes were treated as single units for association and clustering because of strong linkage in the cohort. Typing coverage varied by locus: roughly 620-640 donors for A, B, C, DRB1 and DQB1; approximately 520 for DQA1; 600 to 610 for DPA1; 450 to 480 for DPB1. The genetic ancestry cluster associated with self-reported Caucasian donors included about 81% of the 350 to 500 genotyped donors. Rather than drawing on any new phenotypic data, the later analysis identified candidate immune exposures from TCR beta sequences and the way those sequences occurred across donors. The study aimed to test whether cataloging public T cell receptors could reveal signatures of past pathogen exposure. Genome-wide SNP genotypes for about 65% of the roughly 670 donors were used in a later genetic analysis, which treated that subset as a discovery cohort.

Compared with germline, V lacks 9 bases and J lacks 7 bases; bases without a gene match: 14. The CDR3 numbers 16 residues from cysteine through phenylalanine. Only the CDR3 region is kept as DNA, spanning 48 bases read in frame from base 1. CDR1 and CDR2 (MNHEY, SMNVEV) derive from the germline V gene (reference sequence). Beyond this particular receptor, the publication reports: The study gave a list of about 160 TCR beta chains associated with cytomegalovirus. The only immune exposure information available for the cohort was CMV serostatus. Assigning TCR associations to individual alleles was difficult when HLA alleles, especially DR and DQ, strongly co-occurred. Some IMGT-functional V segments, including TRBV6-2 and TRBV6-3, could not be distinguished by the 87-base-pair reads and were therefore excluded. The earlier analysis of 587 of the donors excluded 15 to 20 rarely observed V segments, including chromosome 9 orphons, because counts were too low. Because HLA typing was unavailable for some donors at each locus, only the typed subset was used in association tests. A group of highly shared sequence variants was considered likely to be a technical artifact of the sequencing pipeline. In a later analysis, HLA-associated TCR beta chains were found to be more clonally expanded and to have lower generation probabilities than equally common non-associated chains. Linkage disequilibrium might explain the correlated functional status among segregating V segments, but an unknown experimental factor could not be ruled out. A later genetic analysis associated a missense DCLRE1C variant with V-gene and J-gene trimming of TCR beta chains, and an independent cohort replicated the association. A further reported finding was that TCR beta sequences accurately predicted the HLA-A and HLA-B alleles for most subjects in the first cohort. In both the original and validation cohorts, the classifier was reported to diagnose cytomegalovirus status with high specificity and sensitivity. According to a later analysis, parvovirus B19, influenza, CMV and Epstein-Barr virus appeared linked to several top co-occurrence clusters. Three of the identified cytomegalovirus-associated TCR beta chains were confirmed in vitro to be specific for cytomegalovirus antigens. Most TCR sequences were seen in very few donors, while some public TCRs were found in many individuals. In a later analysis, the rate of TCR association differed among HLA loci, with DRB1 alleles having the most associated TCRs and HLA-C alleles having the fewest. The presence/absence analyses assumed that sequencing depth was roughly uniform across donors, and that assumption may not be true. This cohort had only TCR beta chains sequenced, and the lack of alpha or paired-chain data limited which features could be detected. A later genetic analysis reported fewer N-insertions in productive TCRs among donors in an Asian-associated ancestry cluster than the roughly 700-donor mean. In a later analysis, most CMV-associated TCR beta chains were found to appear HLA-restricted, with HLA associations seemingly driven largely by CMV exposure. An earlier analysis of some 560 of the donors showed that most TCR beta V segments appeared in productive rearrangements either about 87% or about 30% of the time, which broadly matched IMGT annotations. The authors suggested that the approach could potentially be generalized to other disease states and immunological phenotypes. Specific HLA alleles were associated with 16,951 TCR beta sequences at a false discovery rate of 0.05 in a later analysis.

Remarks on this clone: Its antigen has not been determined. No base qualities exist here, and no much larger clone lies one base off it.

The cohort comprised around 700 healthy bone marrow donors. At the time of sampling, all cohort members were nominally healthy, though unrecorded immune exposures were likely present. The donor tested CMV seropositive and was one of the 289 seropositive cohort members. A peripheral blood sample was collected from each donor, and TCR beta sequencing was performed on peripheral blood mononuclear cells. Genomic DNA extraction from the blood cell samples was performed with the Qiagen DNeasy Blood Extraction Kit. Libraries were built with the immunoSEQ multiplex PCR assay. The multiplex PCR relied on a mix of 60 forward primers for TCR Vbeta segments and 13 reverse primers for TCR Jbeta segments. The CDR3 region of rearranged TCR beta genes was amplified from genomic DNA by a multiplex PCR assay. The Illumina HiSeq System was used to sequence the amplified TCR beta libraries as 87-base-pair reads. Processing in the source paper ran as follows. A later analysis tallied some 79 million unique TCR beta chains across the 666 repertoires, and approximately 12 million of those chains were shared by two or more donors. To remove PCR and sequencing errors, raw reads were error-corrected and collapsed into unique sequences using a nearest-neighbor algorithm that merged closely related sequences. To assign V, D and J gene segments, CDR3 sequences were aligned to IMGT reference sequences. Each retained sequence needed at least a six-nucleotide match to both a V gene segment and a J gene segment. A rearrangement counted as productive if the CDR3 had no stop codons and remained in frame with V and J, and every other rearrangement counted as non-productive. CDR3 was defined according to IMGT convention as the region running from the second conserved V-encoded cysteine to the conserved J-encoded phenylalanine. Sequences without an unambiguous match to a single V gene segment were excluded from the earlier analysis of a few hundred of the donors. In an earlier analysis of approximately 590 of the donors, V segments were called functional above 56.7% productive rearrangements and were called segregating when the between-donor standard deviation exceeded 5%. A statistical classification framework was built for diagnosing cytomegalovirus status from the catalog of TCR beta chain sequences. V and J gene assignment, in a later analysis, came from comparing TCR nucleotide sequences with IMGT/GENE-DB human TR gene sequences. The TCRdist pipeline was used in a later analysis to assign CDR3 sequences and most-parsimonious VDJ recombination scenarios. In a later analysis, every TCR beta chain was defined by the combination of its CDR3 amino acid sequence and its V-gene family, and reads without a unique V-gene family were dropped. In a later analysis, 500 to 700 highly shared, low-generation-probability nucleotide sequences were removed to address suspected cross-contamination and a sequencing artifact. In a later analysis, a clonal expansion index was calculated for each public chain from normalized within-repertoire ranks of inferred template counts. A later analysis computed generation probabilities with a VDJ recombination model fitted to out-of-frame rearrangements, and checked the results against IGoR. Hypergeometric tests were used in a later analysis to score TCR-TCR, TCR-HLA and TCR-CMV co-occurrence, with a repertoire-size bias correction applied to the TCR pairs. A later analysis estimated false discovery rates by permuting HLA or CMV assignments 20 times. In a later analysis, co-occurring TCRs were grouped with DBSCAN, and TCRdist sequence similarity was added when clustering was performed within HLA-allele-positive subsets. Co-occurrence clustering excluded repertoires with fewer than 30,000 or more than 120,000 public chains, plus five with anomalous nucleotide sharing. The table was pulled from immuneACCESS by TCRdb, which kept in-frame rearrangements only. Such tables lose some clones; where checked, under half of the loss comes from unresolved V genes, and the rest has no known cause. That table is the source of V, J and clone size, and D and trimming were worked out from the DNA. The sample table contains about 160,000 clones; only one count was recorded for approximately 70% of them. The leading ten clones occupy roughly 6.6% of the sample.

The V gene is TRBV27 and the J gene is TRBJ1-6, with 8 middle bases fitting TRBD1. The sequenced material came from PBMCs. The receptor comes from a man aged 35 to 55 in good health and CMV-seropositive. At the DNA level, the sequence is TGTGCCAGAGGGTGGTGTCGGGACAGGAGAAATTCACCCCTCCACTTT. Its translation is CARGWCRDRRNSPLHF.